The clone carrying this T cell receptor (beta chain) was found a few times. Its target is not known. This record comes from a study of identical twins. Study-level results: Out-of-frame TCR alpha sharing in monozygotic twins exceeded recombination model predictions. Zero-insertion analyses might be partly confounded by invariant T cells like MAIT and iNKT. Abundant cord blood beta clonotypes carried fewer insertions; memory repertoires showed none.

A universal primer site was incorporated via template switching, and the cDNA contained unique molecular identifiers. Each CDR3 protein gets one entry after TCRdb re-called the 5' RACE reads with MiXCR. The repertoire holds a few hundred thousand distinct CDR3 sequences, more than 9% seen once, with under 3.5% in the top ten. The V gene lost 2 bases and the J gene lost 5 bases, with 11 bases spanning the gap. The CDR3 covers 14 residues. CDR1 is LGHNA, CDR2 YNFKEQ, per germline. These same data were also listed under a study on yellow fever vaccine responses in identical twins.

This chain joins TRBV4-2 and TRBJ2-3; D possibly matches TRBD1 or TRBD2 (6 bases each). The source of this sequence is a woman under 30 in good health. Material: PBMCs. The DNA for the CDR3 is TGTGCCAGCAGCCAACCCGGAGGGGGAGATACGCAGTATTTT. As protein: CASSQPGGGDTQYF.